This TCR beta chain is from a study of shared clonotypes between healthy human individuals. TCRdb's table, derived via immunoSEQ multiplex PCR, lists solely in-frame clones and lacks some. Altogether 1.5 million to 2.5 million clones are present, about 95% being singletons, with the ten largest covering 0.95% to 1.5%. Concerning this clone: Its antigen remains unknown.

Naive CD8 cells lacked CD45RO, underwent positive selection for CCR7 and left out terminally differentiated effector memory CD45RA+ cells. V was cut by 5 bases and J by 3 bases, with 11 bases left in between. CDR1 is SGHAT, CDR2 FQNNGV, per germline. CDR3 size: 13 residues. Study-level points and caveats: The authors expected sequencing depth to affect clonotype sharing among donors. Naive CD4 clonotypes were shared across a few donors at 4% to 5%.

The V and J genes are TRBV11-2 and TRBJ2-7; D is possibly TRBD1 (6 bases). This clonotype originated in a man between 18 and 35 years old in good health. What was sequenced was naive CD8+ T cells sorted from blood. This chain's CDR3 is CASSRGGDYEQYF. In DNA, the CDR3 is TGTGCCAGCAGCCGAGGGGGAGACTACGAGCAGTACTTC. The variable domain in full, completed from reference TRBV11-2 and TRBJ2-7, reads EAGVAQSPRYKIIEKRQSVAFWCNPISGHATLYWYQQILGQGPKLLIQFQNNGVVDDSQLPKDRFSAERLKGVDSTLKIQPAKLEDSAVYLCASSRGGDYEQYFGPGTRLTVT.